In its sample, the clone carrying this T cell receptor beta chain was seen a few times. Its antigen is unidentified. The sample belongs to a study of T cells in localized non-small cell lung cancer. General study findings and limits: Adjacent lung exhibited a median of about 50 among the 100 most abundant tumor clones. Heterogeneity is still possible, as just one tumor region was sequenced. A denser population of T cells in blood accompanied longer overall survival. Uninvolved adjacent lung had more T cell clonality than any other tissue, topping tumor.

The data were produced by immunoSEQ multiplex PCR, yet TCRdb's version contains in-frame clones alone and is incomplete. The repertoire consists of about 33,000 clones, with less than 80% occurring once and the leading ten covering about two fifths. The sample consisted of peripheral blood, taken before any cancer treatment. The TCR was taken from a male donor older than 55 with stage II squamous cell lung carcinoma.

The CDR3 nucleotides read TGTGCCAGCAGCAAAGTTAGCAGCTCCTACAATGAGCAGTTCTTC. This codes for CASSKVSSSYNEQFF. This chain connects TRBV21-1 to TRBJ2-1; the table's D call, TRBD2, has no DNA check behind it. TRBV21-1 is a listed pseudogene. This CDR3 comprises 15 residues.